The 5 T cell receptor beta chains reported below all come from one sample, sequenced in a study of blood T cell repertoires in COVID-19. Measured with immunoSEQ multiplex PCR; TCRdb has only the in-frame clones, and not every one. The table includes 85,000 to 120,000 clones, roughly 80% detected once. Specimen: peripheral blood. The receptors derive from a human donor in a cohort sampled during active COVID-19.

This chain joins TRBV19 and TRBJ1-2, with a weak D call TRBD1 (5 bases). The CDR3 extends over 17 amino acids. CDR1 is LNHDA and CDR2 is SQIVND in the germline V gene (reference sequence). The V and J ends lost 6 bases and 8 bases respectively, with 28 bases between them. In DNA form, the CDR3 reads TGTGCCAGTAGAGTCCACCGGGGCGGGAGGCGTACAGAAGGCTACACCTTC. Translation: CASRVHRGGRRTEGYTF.

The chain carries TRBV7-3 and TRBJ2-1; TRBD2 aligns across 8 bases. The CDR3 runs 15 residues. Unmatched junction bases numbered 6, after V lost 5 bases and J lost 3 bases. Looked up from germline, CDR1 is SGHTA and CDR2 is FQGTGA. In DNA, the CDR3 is TGTGCCAGCAGCCCGGCGGGGGGTAACTACAATGAGCAGTTCTTC. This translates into CASSPAGGNYNEQFF.

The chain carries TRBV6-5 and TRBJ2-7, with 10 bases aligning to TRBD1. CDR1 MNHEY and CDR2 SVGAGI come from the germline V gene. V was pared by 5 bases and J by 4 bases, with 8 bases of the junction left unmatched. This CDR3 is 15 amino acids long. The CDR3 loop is CASSTPGQGSYEQYF. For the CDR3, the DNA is TGTGCCAGCAGTACTCCGGGACAGGGGAGTTACGAGCAGTACTTC.

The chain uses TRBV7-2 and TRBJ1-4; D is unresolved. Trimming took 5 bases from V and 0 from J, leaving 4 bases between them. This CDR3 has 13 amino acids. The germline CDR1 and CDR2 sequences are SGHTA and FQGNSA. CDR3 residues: CASSPSTNEKLFF. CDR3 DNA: TGTGCCAGCAGCCCCTCAACTAATGAAAAACTGTTTTTT.

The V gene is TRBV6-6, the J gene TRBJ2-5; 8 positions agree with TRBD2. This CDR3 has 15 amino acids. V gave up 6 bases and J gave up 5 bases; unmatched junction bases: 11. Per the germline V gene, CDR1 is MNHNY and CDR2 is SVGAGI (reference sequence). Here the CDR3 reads CASSTFGGAGETQYF. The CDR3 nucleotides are TGTGCCAGCAGCACGTTCGGGGGGGCCGGGGAGACCCAGTACTTC.